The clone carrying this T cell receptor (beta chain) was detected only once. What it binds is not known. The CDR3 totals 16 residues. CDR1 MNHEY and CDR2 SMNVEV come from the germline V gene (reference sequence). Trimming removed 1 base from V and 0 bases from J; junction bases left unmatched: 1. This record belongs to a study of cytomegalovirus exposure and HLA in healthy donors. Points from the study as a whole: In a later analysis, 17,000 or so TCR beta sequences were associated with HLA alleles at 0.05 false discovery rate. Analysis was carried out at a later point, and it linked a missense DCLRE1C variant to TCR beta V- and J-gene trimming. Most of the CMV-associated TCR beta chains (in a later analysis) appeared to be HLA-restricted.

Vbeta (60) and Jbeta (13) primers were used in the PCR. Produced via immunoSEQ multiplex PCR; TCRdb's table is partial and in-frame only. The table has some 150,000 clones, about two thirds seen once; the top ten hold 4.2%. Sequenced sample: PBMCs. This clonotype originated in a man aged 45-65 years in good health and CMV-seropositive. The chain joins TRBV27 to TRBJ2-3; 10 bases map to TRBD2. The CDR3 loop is CASSLLLAGSTDTQYF. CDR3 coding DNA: TGTGCCAGCAGTTTATTACTAGCGGGAAGCACAGATACGCAGTATTTT.